The rows below give T cell receptor beta chains drawn from one sample of a study of OX40 agonist ivuxolimab in advanced cancers. TCRdb keeps only in-frame clones here, not all; method: immunoSEQ multiplex PCR. Among some 74,000 clones listed, less than 90% were seen once. The starting material was CD4+ or CD8+ T cells sorted from blood, obtained in a trial of the OX40 agonist ivuxolimab. The receptor set was obtained from an adult with an advanced solid tumor such as melanoma, head and neck, liver or kidney cancer. CDR3s include the opening cysteine and the closing phenylalanine or tryptophan. Fields, in order: D gene, V gene, clone size, J gene, CDR3 DNA, CDR3 protein. D genes are given only for firm matches. Part of the rows lack a size; the others show once, few, many or a class for expanded clones.

D gene: NA; V gene: TRBV7-8; clone size: NA; J gene: TRBJ2-3; CDR3 DNA: TGTGCCAGCAGCCGCGGAGGGTCAGATACGCAGTATTTT; CDR3 protein: CASSRGGSDTQYF
D gene: NA; V gene: TRBV7-9; clone size: NA; J gene: TRBJ1-6; CDR3 DNA: TGTGCCATCGGGGGACCTACGGATAATTCACCCCTCCACTTT; CDR3 protein: CAIGGPTDNSPLHF
D gene: NA; V gene: TRBV28; clone size: once; J gene: TRBJ1-2; CDR3 DNA: TGTGCCAGCAGTTTTGGAGGGACGGACTATGGCTACACCTTC; CDR3 protein: CASSFGGTDYGYTF
D gene: TRBD1; V gene: TRBV5-1; clone size: NA; J gene: TRBJ2-2; CDR3 DNA: TGCGCCAGCAGCTCGGACAGGGGAGGGACCGGGGAGCTGTTTTTT; CDR3 protein: CASSSDRGGTGELFF
D gene: NA; V gene: TRBV10-2; clone size: NA; J gene: TRBJ1-6; CDR3 DNA: TGCGCCAGCAGGACGGATAATAATTCACCCCTCCACTTT; CDR3 protein: CASRTDNNSPLHF
D gene: NA; V gene: TRBV10-3; clone size: NA; J gene: TRBJ1-2; CDR3 DNA: TGTGCCACCAGTGAAGGAAGGGTTACGGATGGCTACACCTTC; CDR3 protein: CATSEGRVTDGYTF
D gene: NA; V gene: TRBV12-2; clone size: once; J gene: TRBJ2-4; CDR3 DNA: TGTGCAAGTCGCCTTCCCGAGGGACAGGGGGGGAAGTTCGCCAAAAACATTCAGTACTTC; CDR3 protein: CASRLPEGQGGKFAKNIQYF
D gene: NA; V gene: TRBV27; clone size: NA; J gene: TRBJ1-2; CDR3 DNA: TGTGCCAGCAGTTATAACCCTGCGCATGGCTACACCTTC; CDR3 protein: CASSYNPAHGYTF
D gene: NA; V gene: TRBV11-1; clone size: NA; J gene: TRBJ2-1; CDR3 DNA: TGTGCCAGCAGCTGGACAGAGTATTACAATGAGCAGTTCTTC; CDR3 protein: CASSWTEYYNEQFF
D gene: TRBD1; V gene: TRBV19; clone size: NA; J gene: TRBJ2-2; CDR3 DNA: TGTGCCAGTATCGCGACAGGGGGAAACACCGGGGAGCTGTTTTTT; CDR3 protein: CASIATGGNTGELFF
D gene: NA; V gene: TRBV7-6; clone size: NA; J gene: TRBJ2-5; CDR3 DNA: TGTGCCAGCAGCTTCGGAACGCAAGAGACCCAGTACTTC; CDR3 protein: CASSFGTQETQYF
D gene: NA; V gene: TRBV9; clone size: NA; J gene: TRBJ1-2; CDR3 DNA: TGTGCCAGCAGCCCCGGGGGCAGGGGTGGTGTTGGCTACACCTTC; CDR3 protein: CASSPGGRGGVGYTF
D gene: NA; V gene: TRBV5-8; clone size: once; J gene: TRBJ1-5; CDR3 DNA: TGTGCCAGCAGCTCTCCTATGGGAAGAATCCCGGACAATCAGCCCCAGCATTTT; CDR3 protein: CASSSPMGRIPDNQPQHF
D gene: NA; V gene: TRBV27; clone size: few; J gene: TRBJ1-2; CDR3 DNA: TGTGCCAGCAGTTGGGCGATGACTAACTATGGCTACACCTTC; CDR3 protein: CASSWAMTNYGYTF
D gene: TRBD1; V gene: TRBV6-5; clone size: NA; J gene: TRBJ1-1; CDR3 DNA: TGTGCCAGCAGCGACAGGGCGTATGAAGCTTTCTTT; CDR3 protein: CASSDRAYEAFF
D gene: NA; V gene: TRBV5-1; clone size: once; J gene: TRBJ2-5; CDR3 DNA: TGCGCCAGCAGCCGTGGCGACAGGGAGGGTGTAGAGACCCAGTACTTC; CDR3 protein: CASSRGDREGVETQYF
D gene: TRBD1; V gene: TRBV18; clone size: NA; J gene: TRBJ1-2; CDR3 DNA: TGTGCCAGCTCCCCGGACAGGACCTATGGCTACACCTTC; CDR3 protein: CASSPDRTYGYTF
D gene: NA; V gene: TRBV7-7; clone size: NA; J gene: TRBJ2-2; CDR3 DNA: TGTGCCAGCAGTCCAGGGTCCGTGGGGGAGCTGTTTTTT; CDR3 protein: CASSPGSVGELFF
D gene: NA; V gene: TRBV6-1; clone size: NA; J gene: TRBJ1-1; CDR3 DNA: TGTGCCAGCAGTTGGAGGGTGAACACTGAAGCTTTCTTT; CDR3 protein: CASSWRVNTEAFF
D gene: NA; V gene: TRBV6-5; clone size: NA; J gene: TRBJ1-1; CDR3 DNA: TGTGCCAGCAGGTACAGGGCGAACACTGAAGCTTTCTTT; CDR3 protein: CASRYRANTEAFF
D gene: NA; V gene: TRBV18; clone size: NA; J gene: TRBJ1-3; CDR3 DNA: TGTGCCAGCTCACCGGACAGTGGAAACACCATATATTTT; CDR3 protein: CASSPDSGNTIYF
D gene: NA; V gene: TRBV30; clone size: NA; J gene: TRBJ2-7; CDR3 DNA: TGTGCCTGGAGTGACCCCTCCCGCGGATCCTACGAGCAGTACTTC; CDR3 protein: CAWSDPSRGSYEQYF